This paragraph reports one T cell receptor (beta chain). Antigen specificity is unknown. Stated treatment: roughly 10-day PBMC culture with coronavirus spike peptide pools or control peptides (ViraFEST assay). T cells were expanded with peptide pools, and expanded clonotypes were identified by TCR sequencing. An Oncomine TCR Beta short-read assay was used to sequence the DNA from cultured CD4+ T cells. A single record per CDR3 protein comes from TCRdb applying MiXCR to the PCR reads. The table lists 8,000 to 10,000 distinct CDR3 sequences, around 60% of them singletons. The data stem from a study of vaccination and CD4 T cells after COVID-19. On the study more broadly: Overlapping SARS-CoV-2, HCoV-NL63, HCoV-OC43 and HCoV-229E spike peptides were used to stimulate cells.

The source is a human donor who had recovered from COVID-19. Specimen: CD4+ T cells from blood, cultured in vitro.

CDR3 coding DNA: TGTGCCAGCAGTTTAGCGGGCGTTGGCACCGGGGAGCTGTTTTTT. It translates to CASSLAGVGTGELFF. This chain links TRBV28 with TRBJ2-2; D may be TRBD2 (5 bases). Germline assignment: CDR1 MDHEN and CDR2 SYDVKM. The CDR3 spans 15 residues. V lost 2 bases to trimming and J lost 4 bases, with 11 bases between them.